The 22 T cell receptor beta chains presented below share a single source sample, sequenced in a study of tumor T cells in aggressive B-cell lymphoma. Sequencing used immunoSEQ multiplex PCR; TCRdb keeps in-frame clones, though not all of them. In the table there are around 2,500 clones, about 85% of which are singletons. The specimen was tumor tissue. The origin of the receptors is an adult with diffuse large B cell lymphoma.

The gene calls are TRBV28 and TRBJ1-1, with D unresolved. Trimming shortened V by 3 bases and J by 7 bases, and 18 bases separated the two germline ends. This CDR3 region has 15 residues. Germline V gene data show CDR1 as MDHEN and CDR2 as SYDVKM. CDR3 region: CASSFFLAEGGEAFF. The CDR3, as DNA: TGTGCCAGCAGTTTTTTTTTGGCAGAGGGCGGTGAAGCTTTCTTT. Using reference TRBV28 and TRBJ1-1 for the parts outside the CDR3, the full variable domain is DVKVTQSSRYLVKRTGEKVFLECVQDMDHENMFWYRQDPGLGLRLIYFSYDVKMKEKGDIPEGYSVSREKKERFSLILESASTNQTSMYLCASSFFLAEGGEAFFGQGTRLTVV.

The rearrangement links TRBV19 to TRBJ1-5; tentatively, D is TRBD1 (5 bases). CDR3 length: 14 amino acids. Germline CDR1 LNHDA, CDR2 SQIVND (reference sequence). The V end was cut by 6 bases, the J end by 0 bases, with 9 bases between. CDR3 DNA: TGTGCCAGTAGAAGGAGGGGTAGCAATCAGCCCCAGCATTTT. It codes for CASRRRGSNQPQHF.

The V call is TRBV5-1, the J call TRBJ2-7; TRBD2 aligns across 7 bases. With 1 base clipped from V and 2 bases from J, the junction kept 6 bases outside the gene matches. CDR3 length equals 15 residues. In germline, CDR1 is SGHRS, CDR2 YFSETQ. The CDR3 here is CASSLLAGAPYEQYF. CDR3 DNA sequence: TGCGCCAGCAGCTTGTTGGCGGGAGCCCCCTACGAGCAGTACTTC. The complete variable domain, with remaining parts taken from reference TRBV5-1 and TRBJ2-7, reads KAGVTQTPRYLIKTRGQQVTLSCSPISGHRSVSWYQQTPGQGLQFLFEYFSETQRNKGNFPGRFSGRQFSNSRSEMNVSTLELGDSALYLCASSLLAGAPYEQYFGPGTRLTVT.

This chain uses TRBV2 with TRBJ1-2; D gene ambiguous. The CDR3 runs to 14 residues. Germline V gene data show CDR1 as SNHLY and CDR2 as FYNNEI. The V gene lost 6 bases and the J gene lost 3 bases, with 14 bases spanning the gap. CDR3 amino acids: CASRALEGDYGYTF. Here the CDR3 DNA reads TGTGCCAGCAGGGCCCTGGAAGGAGACTATGGCTACACCTTC.

The chain carries TRBV19 and TRBJ1-4; 9 bases align to TRBD1. The CDR3 loop spans 15 amino acids. V gave up 5 bases and J gave up 8 bases; unmatched junction bases: 9. Germline CDR1 LNHDA, CDR2 SQIVND (reference sequence). CDR3 sequence reads: CASSPKDRGGEKLFF. CDR3 in DNA: TGTGCCAGTAGTCCCAAGGACAGGGGAGGCGAAAAACTGTTTTTT.

The V and J genes are TRBV21-1 and TRBJ1-2; the table's D call TRBD1 went unverified against the DNA. TRBV21-1 represents a pseudogene. CDR3 length: 16 residues. The chain's CDR3 is CASSEQGYRNFYGYTF. The CDR3 DNA is TGTGCCAGCAGCGAGCAGGGCTACCGCAACTTCTATGGCTACACCTTC.

This chain links TRBV15 with TRBJ1-2; 7 nucleotides agree with TRBD1. This CDR3 has 18 amino acids. V was clipped by 0 bases and J by 4 bases; unmatched bases: 14. The V gene's germline CDR1 is LNHNV and CDR2 YYDKDF (reference sequence). The CDR3 here is CATSRDRGTANELYGYTF. In nucleotides, the CDR3 is TGTGCCACCAGCAGAGATCGAGGGACAGCTAACGAACTCTATGGCTACACCTTC.

V and J are TRBV11-3 and TRBJ1-2, with D possibly matching TRBD1 (5 bases). Trimming cost V 2 bases and J 5 bases, with 12 bases left between them. The CDR3 totals 14 residues. Looked up from germline, CDR1 is SGHNT and CDR2 is YENEEA. The chain's CDR3 is CASSLIGGGYGYTF. The CDR3 nucleotides are TGTGCCAGCAGCTTAATTGGGGGAGGGTATGGCTACACCTTC.

J is TRBJ2-7 and V is TRBV9, with D perhaps matching TRBD1 (6 bases). V was trimmed by 3 bases and J by 7 bases, leaving 20 bases between them. Per the germline V gene, CDR1 is SGDLS and CDR2 is YYNGEE. The CDR3 covers 15 residues. In DNA form, the CDR3 reads TGTGCCAGCAGCGGAGGCCCCCAGGGGCCGGGGGAGCAGTACTTC. It translates to CASSGGPQGPGEQYF. The whole variable domain, filled in from reference TRBV9 and TRBJ2-7, reads DSGVTQTPKHLITATGQRVTLRCSPRSGDLSVYWYQQSLDQGLQFLIQYYNGEERAKGNILERFSAQQFPDLHSELNLSSLELGDSALYFCASSGGPQGPGEQYFGPGTRLTVT.

V is TRBV2 and J is TRBJ1-6; D gene unclear. Germline V gives CDR1 SNHLY, CDR2 FYNNEI. The CDR3 is 13 residues long. V shed 2 bases and J shed 4 bases, with 3 bases lying between them. The CDR3, as DNA: TGTGCCAGCAGTGAACAGTATAATTCACCCCTCCACTTT. It is translated as CASSEQYNSPLHF.

With respect to this clone: At one end the junction does not follow the germline gene, possibly because of a read error. V usage is TRBV5-1 and J usage is TRBJ2-5; no reliable D call. In germline, CDR1 is SGHRS, CDR2 YFSETQ. The CDR3 is 13 residues long. CDR3 coding DNA: TGTGCCAGCAGCACCACCGGGCAAGAGACCCAGTACTTC. It translates to CASSTTGQETQYF. The whole variable domain, remainder taken from reference TRBV5-1 and TRBJ2-5, is KAGVTQTPRYLIKTRGQQVTLSCSPISGHRSVSWYQQTPGQGLQFLFEYFSETQRNKGNFPGRFSGRQFSNSRSEMNVSTLELGDSALYLCASSTTGQETQYFGPGTRLLVL.

The sample holds a few counts of this clone. The chain links TRBV5-1 to TRBJ2-7, with 9 nucleotides matching TRBD1. CDR1 is SGHRS, CDR2 YFSETQ, per germline. The CDR3 extends over 14 amino acids. V was clipped by 4 bases and J by 5 bases; unmatched bases: 7. The CDR3 region has the DNA TGCGCCAGCAGCCCCGGGACAGGGACCGACGAGCAGTACTTC. Translated, it gives CASSPGTGTDEQYF.

This clone was detected only a few times. CDR3 residues: CASNRDPTGQFF. CDR3 DNA: TGTGCCAGCAACCGAGACCCCACGGGGCAGTTCTTC. The chain is built from TRBV2 and TRBJ2-1, with no clear D. The germline gives CDR1 SNHLY, CDR2 FYNNEI. The CDR3 contains 12 residues. Trimming cost V 7 bases and J 12 bases, with 16 bases left between them. Full variable domain (rest looked up from reference TRBV2 and TRBJ2-1): EPEVTQTPSHQVTQMGQEVILRCVPISNHLYFYWYRQILGQKVEFLVSFYNNEISEKSEIFDDQFSVERPDGSNFTLKIRSTKLEDSAMYFCASNRDPTGQFFGPGTRLTVL.

The rearrangement links TRBV19 to TRBJ2-7; 8 bases map to TRBD1. The germline CDR1 and CDR2 sequences are LNHDA and SQIVND (reference sequence). The CDR3 runs to 15 residues. The trim removed 6 bases at V and 2 bases at J, leaving 9 bases unmatched. CDR3 sequence reads: CASSPGGRSAYEQYF. The CDR3 nucleotides read TGTGCCAGTAGCCCAGGGGGCAGGAGTGCCTACGAGCAGTACTTC.

This chain uses TRBV7-9 with TRBJ1-2; D call uncertain. V lost 5 bases and J lost 3, with 16 bases in between. The CDR3 extends over 15 amino acids. Germline V gene lookup returns CDR1 SEHNR and CDR2 FQNEAQ (reference sequence). In DNA, the CDR3 is TGTGCCAGCAGCCCCCTTATGGTCGGGGACTATGGCTACACCTTC. Its translation: CASSPLMVGDYGYTF.

The chain uses TRBV6-5 and TRBJ1-5; TRBD1 aligns across 8 bases. CDR1 and CDR2 from the germline V gene are MNHEY and SVGAGI. J gave up 2 bases and V 2 bases, and 2 bases lay outside the gene matches. This CDR3 contains 15 residues. The CDR3 bases are TGTGCCAGCAGTTACGGGGGACAGGGCAATCAGCCCCAGCATTTT. It translates to CASSYGGQGNQPQHF.

This chain links TRBV18 with TRBJ1-3; TRBD1 agrees at 7 bases. With V trimmed by 3 bases and J by 4 bases, 3 bases remained unmatched. This CDR3 contains 14 residues. Per the germline V gene, CDR1 is KGHSH and CDR2 is LQKENI. The CDR3 protein is CASSPGTDGNTIYF. The CDR3 region has the DNA TGTGCCAGCTCACCCGGGACAGACGGAAACACCATATATTTT.

The V call is TRBV7-9, the J call TRBJ2-5; 14 bases match TRBD2. The length of the CDR3 is 19 residues. CDR1 is SEHNR, CDR2 FQNEAQ, per germline (reference sequence). With V trimmed by 5 bases and J by 6 bases, 17 bases remained unmatched. CDR3 in amino acids: CASSLTKTSGRAAVKTQYF. In DNA form, the CDR3 reads TGTGCCAGCAGCCTAACCAAGACTAGCGGGAGGGCGGCTGTAAAGACCCAGTACTTC.

This clone was counted only a few times. The chain recombines TRBV5-6 with TRBJ2-7, with TRBD2 matching over 9 bases. Germline V gives CDR1 SGHDT, CDR2 YYEEEE. The CDR3 sequence is 17 residues long. The V gene end was trimmed by 0 bases and the J gene end by 3 bases; junction bases not matched to a gene: 10. CDR3 residues: CASSLGLAGLKGYEQYF. For the CDR3, the DNA is TGTGCCAGCAGCTTGGGGCTAGCGGGATTAAAAGGCTACGAGCAGTACTTC.

The V and J genes are TRBV14 and TRBJ1-2; tentatively, D is TRBD1 (6 bases). V lost 4 bases and J 4 bases, leaving 13 bases between the germline ends. The CDR3 extends over 14 amino acids. Germline CDR1 SGHDN, CDR2 FVKESK. Here the CDR3 DNA reads TGTGCCAGCAGCCTCCTCCCAGGGGTCTATGGCTACACCTTC. This encodes CASSLLPGVYGYTF.

This clone was counted once. The J gene is TRBJ2-2, the V gene TRBV11-2, with 7 bases matching TRBD2. J was trimmed by 1 base and V by 0 bases; bases with no gene match: 8. The CDR3 is 18 amino acids. Germline V lookup: CDR1 SGHAT, CDR2 FQNNGV. The CDR3 DNA reads TGTGCCAGCAGCTTAGAGTGGGACTACCTGGGGAACACCGGGGAGCTGTTTTTT. It translates to CASSLEWDYLGNTGELFF.

This sequence joins TRBV7-2 and TRBJ1-3; D gene ambiguous. CDR3 length: 12 amino acids. Germline CDR1 is SGHTA and CDR2 is FQGNSA. Trimming left V 7 bases short and J 0 bases short, with 4 bases between. The CDR3 sequence is CASTGSGNTIYF. Here the CDR3 DNA reads TGTGCCAGCACCGGCTCTGGAAACACCATATATTTT. Full variable domain (outside the CDR3, taken from reference TRBV7-2 and TRBJ1-3): GAGVSQSPSNKVTEKGKDVELRCDPISGHTALYWYRQSLGQGLEFLIYFQGNSAPDKSGLPSDRFSAERTGGSVSTLTIQRTQQEDSAVYLCASTGSGNTIYFGEGSWLTVV.